This TCR beta chain was sequenced during a study of shared clonotypes between healthy human individuals. Looking at the study overall: Donors had three CD4 naive, three CD4 memory, two CD8 naive and one CD8 memory plate apiece.

CDR1 and CDR2 from the germline V gene are SGDLS and YYNGEE. The CDR3 contains 14 residues. V was clipped by 0 bases and J by 1 base, with 7 bases between them. A single count supports this clone. The same CDR3 can be traced to other DNA sequences in this sample. Each subset's genomic DNA was split evenly across several immunoSEQ plates. Produced via immunoSEQ multiplex PCR; TCRdb's table is partial and in-frame only. The sample has about 2.3 million clones, 85% to 95% seen once; the top ten hold 0.3% to 0.45%. This clonotype originated in a man younger than 30 in good health. Some clones in this sample may be carry-over from other donors' samples. The chain recombines TRBV9 with TRBJ1-1, with no clear D. The specimen was naive CD4+ T cells from PBMCs. Subset specified: CD45RA+ positively selected. The CDR3, as DNA: TGTGCCAGCAGCGTAGCCCCGCAGAACACTGAAGCTTTCTTT. It is translated as CASSVAPQNTEAFF.